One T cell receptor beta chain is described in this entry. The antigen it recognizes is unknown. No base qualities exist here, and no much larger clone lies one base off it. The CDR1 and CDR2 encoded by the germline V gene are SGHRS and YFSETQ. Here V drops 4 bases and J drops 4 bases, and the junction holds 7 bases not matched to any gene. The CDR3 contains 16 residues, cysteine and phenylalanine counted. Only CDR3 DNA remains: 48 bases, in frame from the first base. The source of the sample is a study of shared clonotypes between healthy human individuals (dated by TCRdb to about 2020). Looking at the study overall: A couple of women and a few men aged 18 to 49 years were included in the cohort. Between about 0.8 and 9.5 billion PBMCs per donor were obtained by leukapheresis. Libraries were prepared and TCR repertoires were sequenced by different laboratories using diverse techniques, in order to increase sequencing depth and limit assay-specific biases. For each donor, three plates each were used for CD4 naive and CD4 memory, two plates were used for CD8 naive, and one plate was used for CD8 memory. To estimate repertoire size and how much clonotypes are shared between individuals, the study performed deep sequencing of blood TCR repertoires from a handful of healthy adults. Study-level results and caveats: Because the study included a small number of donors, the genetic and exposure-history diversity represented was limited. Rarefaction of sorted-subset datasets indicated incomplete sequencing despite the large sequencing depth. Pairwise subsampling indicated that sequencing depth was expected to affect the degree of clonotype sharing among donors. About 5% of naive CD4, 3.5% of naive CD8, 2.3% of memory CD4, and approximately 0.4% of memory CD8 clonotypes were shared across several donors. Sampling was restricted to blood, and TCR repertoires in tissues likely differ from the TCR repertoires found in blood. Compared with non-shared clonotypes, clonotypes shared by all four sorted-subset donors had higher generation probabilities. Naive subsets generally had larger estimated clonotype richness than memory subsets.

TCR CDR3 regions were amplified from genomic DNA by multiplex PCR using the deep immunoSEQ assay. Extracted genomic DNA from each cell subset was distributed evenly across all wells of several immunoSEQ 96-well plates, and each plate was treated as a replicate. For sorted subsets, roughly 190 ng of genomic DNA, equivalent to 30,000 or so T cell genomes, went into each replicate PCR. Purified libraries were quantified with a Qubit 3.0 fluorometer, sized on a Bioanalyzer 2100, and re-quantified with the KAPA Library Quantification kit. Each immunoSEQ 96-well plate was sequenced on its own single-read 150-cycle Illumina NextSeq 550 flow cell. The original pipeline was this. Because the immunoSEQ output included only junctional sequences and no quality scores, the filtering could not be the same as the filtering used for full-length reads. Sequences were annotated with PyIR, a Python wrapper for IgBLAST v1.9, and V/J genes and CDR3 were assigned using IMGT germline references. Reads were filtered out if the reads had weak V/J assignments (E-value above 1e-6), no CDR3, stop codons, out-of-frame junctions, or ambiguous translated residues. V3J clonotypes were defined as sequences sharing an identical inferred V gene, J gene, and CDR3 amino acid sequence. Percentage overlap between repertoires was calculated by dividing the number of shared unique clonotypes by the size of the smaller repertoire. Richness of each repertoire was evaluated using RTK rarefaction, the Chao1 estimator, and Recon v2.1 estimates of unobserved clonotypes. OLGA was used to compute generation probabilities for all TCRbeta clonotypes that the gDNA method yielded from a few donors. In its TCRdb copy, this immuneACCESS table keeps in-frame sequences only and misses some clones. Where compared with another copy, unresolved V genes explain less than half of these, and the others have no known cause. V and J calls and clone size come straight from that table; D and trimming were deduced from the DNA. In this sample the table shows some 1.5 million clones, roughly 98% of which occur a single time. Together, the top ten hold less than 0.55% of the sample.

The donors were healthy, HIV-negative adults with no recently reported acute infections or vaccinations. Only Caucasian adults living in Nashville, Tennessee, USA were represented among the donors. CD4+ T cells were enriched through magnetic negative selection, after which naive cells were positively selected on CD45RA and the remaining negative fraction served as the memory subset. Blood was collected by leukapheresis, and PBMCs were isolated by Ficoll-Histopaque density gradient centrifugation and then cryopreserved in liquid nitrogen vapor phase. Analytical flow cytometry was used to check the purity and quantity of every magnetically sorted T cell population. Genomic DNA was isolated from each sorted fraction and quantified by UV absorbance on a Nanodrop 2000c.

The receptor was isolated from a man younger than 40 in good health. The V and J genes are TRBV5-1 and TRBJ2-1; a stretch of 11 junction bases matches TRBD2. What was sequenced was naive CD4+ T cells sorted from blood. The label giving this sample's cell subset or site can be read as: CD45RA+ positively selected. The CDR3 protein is CASSTSGTSGYNEQFF. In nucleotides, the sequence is TGCGCCAGCAGCACCTCCGGGACTAGCGGTTACAATGAGCAGTTCTTC.